The subject of this entry is one T cell receptor beta chain. The V end lost 6 bases, the J end lost 8 bases, and 19 bases lay between the germline ends. The CDR3 has 14 amino acids. The germline gives CDR1 MNHEY, CDR2 SVGAGI. The sample originates from a study of blood T cell repertoires in COVID-19. About the study: The cDNA or gDNA used as material had been derived from T cells, B-cell-depleted T cells, or PBMCs.

In the source study's methods: Amplifying reference gene primers gave estimates of nucleated cell counts. Assay: immunoSEQ multiplex PCR; the TCRdb copy retains only in-frame clones and omits some. That table furnishes V, J and clone size, whereas the DNA furnished D and trimming. The table includes around 150,000 clones, 85% to 95% detected once. The sequence came from a woman aged 45 to 65 with acute or convalescent COVID-19. The genes are TRBV6-5 and TRBJ1-2; possible D gene TRBD1, 5 bases. Material: peripheral blood. CDR3 sequence reads: CASSLKAGDSGYTF. The CDR3 DNA is TGTGCCAGCAGCCTGAAGGCGGGGGACTCCGGCTACACCTTC.